This is a list of T cell receptor beta chains from one sample in a study of tumor and adjacent non-tumor tissue in lung cancer. TCRdb re-analysed the multiplex PCR reads in MiXCR, keeping a single row per CDR3 protein. The data contain under 250,000 distinct CDR3 sequences, 70% to 75% of them singletons. The sequenced material came from lung tumor tissue. All receptors come from a man in his 60s with non-small cell lung cancer. Both conserved end residues are part of each CDR3. A D gene is named only where the DNA matches it firmly. Clone size is given for some rows only: seen once, a few or many times, or a class if the clone is expanded.

cdr3_aa: CSARVIGGTEAFF
cdr3_nt: TGCAGTGCTAGAGTGATCGGCGGCACTGAAGCTTTCTTT
v_call: TRBV20-1
d_call: NA
clone_size: NA
j_call: TRBJ1-1

cdr3_aa: CTSSLDNRVNYGYTF
cdr3_nt: TGCACTAGCAGCTTGGACAACAGAGTAAACTATGGCTACACCTTC
v_call: TRBV5-1
d_call: NA
clone_size: NA
j_call: TRBJ1-2

cdr3_aa: CGFDRGNTGQLFF
cdr3_nt: TGCGGTTTTGACAGGGGGAACACCGGGCAGCTGTTCTTT
v_call: TRBV20-1
d_call: TRBD1
clone_size: NA
j_call: TRBJ2-2

cdr3_aa: CASRGSGGADTQYF
cdr3_nt: TGTGCCAGCAGGGGGTCGGGGGGAGCAGATACGCAGTATTTT
v_call: TRBV28
d_call: TRBD2
clone_size: few
j_call: TRBJ2-3

cdr3_aa: CAGRKRRGTETQYF
cdr3_nt: TGTGCCGGCAGAAAACGCAGGGGTACAGAGACCCAGTACTTC
v_call: TRBV6-2/TRBV6-3
d_call: NA
clone_size: NA
j_call: TRBJ2-5

cdr3_aa: CASSPLAGESYNEQFF
cdr3_nt: TGTGCCAGCAGCCCGCTAGCGGGAGAATCCTACAATGAGCAGTTCTTC
v_call: TRBV11-2
d_call: TRBD2
clone_size: few
j_call: TRBJ2-1

cdr3_aa: CSARWGVNYGCTF
cdr3_nt: TGCAGTGCTCGGTGGGGAGTTAACTATGGCTGCACCTTC
v_call: TRBV20-1
d_call: NA
clone_size: NA
j_call: TRBJ1-2

cdr3_aa: CTSSYPEARYTDTEYF
cdr3_nt: TGTACCAGCAGTTACCCCGAGGCTAGATACACAGATACGGAGTATTTT
v_call: TRBV6-6
d_call: NA
clone_size: NA
j_call: TRBJ2-3

cdr3_aa: CSASQANTGELFF
cdr3_nt: TGCAGTGCTAGCCAGGCGAACACCGGGGAGCTGTTTTTT
v_call: TRBV20-1
d_call: NA
clone_size: NA
j_call: TRBJ2-2

cdr3_aa: CASSYSSGGVTYEQYF
cdr3_nt: TGTGCCAGCAGTTACTCGTCTGGCGGGGTCACCTACGAACAGTACTTC
v_call: TRBV6-5
d_call: NA
clone_size: once
j_call: TRBJ2-7

cdr3_aa: CASRWTSGNNEQFF
cdr3_nt: TGCGCCAGCAGGTGGACTAGCGGGAACAATGAGCAGTTCTTC
v_call: TRBV5-1
d_call: TRBD2
clone_size: few
j_call: TRBJ2-1

cdr3_aa: CASRLLGGMWAFF
cdr3_nt: TGTGCCAGCAGGCTCTTAGGCGGGATGTGGGCTTTCTTT
v_call: TRBV12-3/TRBV12-4
d_call: NA
clone_size: many
j_call: TRBJ1-1

cdr3_aa: CANSGLQGSPLDF
cdr3_nt: TGTGCCAACAGTGGACTACAAGGTTCACCCCTCGACTTT
v_call: TRBV6-1
d_call: NA
clone_size: NA
j_call: TRBJ1-6

cdr3_aa: CANSQDRAGGDNEQFF
cdr3_nt: TGCGCCAACAGCCAAGATCGAGCGGGGGGTGACAATGAGCAGTTCTTC
v_call: TRBV4-1
d_call: TRBD2
clone_size: few
j_call: TRBJ2-1

cdr3_aa: CSAPTVGAMHRTDTQYF
cdr3_nt: TGCAGTGCTCCCACGGTGGGGGCCATGCATCGCACAGATACGCAGTATTTT
v_call: TRBV20-1
d_call: NA
clone_size: once
j_call: TRBJ2-3

cdr3_aa: CASSQGLAGVTDTQYF
cdr3_nt: TGTGCCAGCAGCCAAGGGCTAGCGGGAGTTACAGATACGCAGTATTTT
v_call: TRBV6-2/TRBV6-3
d_call: TRBD2
clone_size: NA
j_call: TRBJ2-3

cdr3_aa: CANSQERIGGRTDTQYF
cdr3_nt: TGCGCCAACAGCCAAGAACGGATAGGGGGCCGCACGGATACGCAGTATTTT
v_call: TRBV4-1
d_call: TRBD1
clone_size: NA
j_call: TRBJ2-3

cdr3_aa: CASNQDYASPEQYF
cdr3_nt: TGTGCCAGCAACCAAGATTATGCCTCCCCCGAGCAGTATTTC
v_call: TRBV4-2
d_call: NA
clone_size: NA
j_call: TRBJ2-7

cdr3_aa: CSASPGSLSYVQYF
cdr3_nt: TGCAGTGCTAGCCCAGGATCCCTCTCCTACGTGCAGTACTTC
v_call: TRBV20-1
d_call: NA
clone_size: NA
j_call: TRBJ2-7

cdr3_aa: CATRGVTDTQYF
cdr3_nt: TGTGCCACCAGGGGGGTCACAGATACGCAGTATTTT
v_call: TRBV24-1
d_call: NA
clone_size: NA
j_call: TRBJ2-3

cdr3_aa: CASRIWDRVGTGELFF
cdr3_nt: TGTGCCAGCAGAATATGGGACAGGGTGGGAACCGGGGAGCTGTTTTTT
v_call: TRBV6-5
d_call: TRBD1
clone_size: NA
j_call: TRBJ2-2

cdr3_aa: CASSPSGGTYEQYF
cdr3_nt: TGTGCCAGCAGTCCTTCGGGCGGGACCTACGAGCAGTACTTC
v_call: TRBV6-2/TRBV6-3
d_call: NA
clone_size: NA
j_call: TRBJ2-7

cdr3_aa: CASSLYEGLETQYF
cdr3_nt: TGTGCCAGCAGTTTATACGAGGGATTGGAGACCCAGTACTTC
v_call: TRBV28
d_call: NA
clone_size: NA
j_call: TRBJ2-5

cdr3_aa: CTSSPYNEQFF
cdr3_nt: TGTACCAGCAGTCCCTACAATGAGCAGTTCTTC
v_call: TRBV12-3/TRBV12-4
d_call: NA
clone_size: once
j_call: TRBJ2-1

cdr3_aa: CASSYRANYGYTF
cdr3_nt: TGTGCCAGCAGTTACAGAGCTAACTATGGCTACACCTTC
v_call: TRBV6-5
d_call: NA
clone_size: few
j_call: TRBJ1-2

cdr3_aa: CASSLSGTARPEAYF
cdr3_nt: TGTGCCAGCAGTTTATCCGGGACGGCGAGACCTGAAGCTTACTTT
v_call: TRBV28
d_call: NA
clone_size: NA
j_call: TRBJ1-1